The present TCR beta chain was sequenced within a study of blood T cell repertoires in COVID-19. TCRdb keeps only in-frame clones here, not all; method: immunoSEQ multiplex PCR. This sample has over 200,000 clones, with around 79% found just once. CDR1 is SGDLS, CDR2 YYNGEE, per germline. The CDR3 spans 14 residues. V lost 0 bases and J lost 0, with 6 bases in between. The sample consisted of peripheral blood. The clonotype comes from a woman at least 80 years old with acute or convalescent COVID-19. The chain carries TRBV9 and TRBJ1-1, with D uncertain. CDR3 sequence reads: CASSVAGMNTEAFF. The CDR3 DNA follows: TGTGCCAGCAGCGTAGCCGGTATGAACACTGAAGCTTTCTTT.